The sequence of this T cell receptor (beta chain) was determined in a study of OX40 agonist ivuxolimab in advanced cancers. Context from the whole study: Ivuxolimab was an agonistic, fully human IgG2 monoclonal antibody directed against OX40 (CD134), a costimulatory receptor. Partial responses occurred in three dose-escalation patients, of whom one had hepatocellular carcinoma and two had cutaneous melanoma. Peripheral TCRbeta sequencing was intended to test whether TCR sequence diversity was altered and clonal T-cell expansion was caused by ivuxolimab. Prior anti-PD-1, anti-PD-L1 or anti-CTLA-4 therapy was permitted, and checkpoint inhibitors had been received by roughly two fifths of dose-escalation patients. Intravenous ivuxolimab was administered to patients every 2 weeks at six dose levels: 0.01, 0.1, 0.3, 1.5, 3 and 10 mg/kg. The paper covers the monotherapy dose-escalation part of the phase I ivuxolimab trial, which included N of about 50 patients. Among the approximately 50 dose-escalation patients, around 19 had hepatocellular carcinoma, roughly 15 melanoma, 9 renal cell carcinoma and 9 head and neck cancer. In the dose-escalation cohort, around four fifths of patients were male, and the mean age was approximately 60 years with a range of roughly 20 to 80. The paper's findings and limits, for the study overall: At doses from 0.1 to 3.0 mg/kg, clonal expansion was seen in both CD4+ and CD8+ blood T cells between baseline and week 6. In the 0.1-3.0 mg/kg groups, partial responders had among the lowest normalized peripheral clonal expansion, particularly in CD8+ T cells. After ivuxolimab, CD8+ T cells had more expanded clones than CD4+ T cells on average. Low levels of normalized T-cell clonal expansion were also seen in some nonresponding patients. Which antigens the clonally expanded peripheral T cells were specific for was not determined.

The table lists this clone with a count of one. Its specific antigen is unknown. No base quality information exists; no much larger clone differs at one position. The trial excluded patients who had a history of autoimmune disease or were on systemic immunosuppression. Peripheral blood for TCR sequencing was collected from all dose cohorts at baseline, on cycle 4 day 1, and on cycle 7 day 1. Samples came from an open-label, multicenter, first-in-human phase I dose-escalation trial of ivuxolimab. Adults with locally advanced or metastatic melanoma, renal cell carcinoma, hepatocellular carcinoma or head and neck squamous cell carcinoma were enrolled in the trial. Before TCR sequencing, CD4+ T cells and CD8+ T cells from peripheral blood were sorted into separate populations. Genomic DNA was extracted from sorted cells for sequencing of the TCRbeta CDR3 region. The immunoSEQ Assay was used for sequencing of TCRbeta CDR3 regions. In TCRdb, the immuneACCESS table is reduced to in-frame sequences with V and J assigned. These tables do not hold every clone; where another copy was compared, an unresolved V gene accounts for under half, and the others remain unexplained. This sample gives approximately 74,000 clones in total; over 75% of them show up just once. Under 7% of the sample is held by the ten biggest clonotypes.

The sample in question was CD4+ or CD8+ T cells sorted from blood, obtained in a trial of the OX40 agonist ivuxolimab. The receptor comes from an adult with an advanced solid tumor such as melanoma, head and neck, liver or kidney cancer.

CDR3 protein: CASSYRAGGYEQYV. The nucleotide sequence is given as TGTGCCAGCAGTTACCGGGCAGGAGGTTACGAGCAGTACGTC. The chain is made from TRBV6-5 and TRBJ2-7, and the D gene may be TRBD2, 5 bases matching. Per the germline V gene, MNHEY is the CDR1 and SVGAGI is the CDR2. V loses 2 bases, J loses 4 bases, and the germline ends lie 12 bases apart. Including cysteine and valine, the CDR3 has 14 amino acids. The CDR3 DNA has 42 bases and is translated from base 1.